Below, 26 T cell receptor beta chains from the same sample are listed, as sequenced in a study of graft-versus-host responses after intestinal transplantation. TCRdb's copy holds only in-frame clones and misses some; the assay was immunoSEQ multiplex PCR. Of nearly 30,000 clones in the sample, about four fifths were seen once. Tissue processing of the graft released intraepithelial and lamina propria lymphocytes from it. The sample was ileum tissue, taken 98 days after intestinal transplantation. Receptors were obtained from a human patient who received an intestinal transplant, so some T cells may come from the graft donor.

The rearrangement joins TRBV5-1 to TRBJ2-1; 15 bases are a match to TRBD2. The J segment lost 2 bases and the V segment lost 0 bases, leaving 3 bases of the junction unmatched. The CDR3 sequence is 18 residues long. The germline V gene has CDR1 SGHRS and CDR2 YFSETQ. In DNA form, the CDR3 reads TGCGCCAGCAGCTTGGCCGGGACTAGCGGGGGGACCTACAATGAGCAGTTCTTC. Amino acids: CASSLAGTSGGTYNEQFF.

This rearrangement joins TRBV14 to TRBJ2-2; TRBD1 matches 7 bases. The CDR3 length is 14 residues. Germline trimming cut 4 bases from V and 6 bases from J; bases unmatched to any gene: 5. In germline, CDR1 is SGHDN, CDR2 FVKESK. CDR3 region: CASSLYGQAGELFF. The CDR3 DNA reads as TGTGCCAGCAGCCTATATGGACAGGCCGGGGAGCTGTTTTTT. Full variable domain (missing parts from reference TRBV14 and TRBJ2-2): EAGVTQFPSHSVIEKGQTVTLRCDPISGHDNLYWYRRVMGKEIKFLLHFVKESKQDESGMPNNRFLAERTGGTYSTLKVQPAELEDSGVYFCASSLYGQAGELFFGEGSRLTVL.

This clone appeared a single time. The rearrangement links TRBV29-1 to TRBJ1-1, with D unresolved. V lost 7 bases and J lost 4, with 19 bases in between. The CDR3 length is 14 residues. CDR1 is SQVTM and CDR2 is ANQGSEA in the germline V gene. The CDR3 DNA reads TGCAGCGCCCCGGACCCTGAGGACGGCACTGAAGCTTTCTTT. Translated: CSAPDPEDGTEAFF.

This clone was seen once. The rearrangement uses TRBV11-2 and TRBJ2-7; unclear D gene. Germline CDR1 reads SGHAT; CDR2 reads FQNNGV. The V gene lost 8 bases and the J gene lost 3 bases, with 20 bases spanning the gap. This CDR3 spans 15 amino acids. The DNA for the CDR3 is TGTGCCAGCTCCGGCAGGCTAGGGAATAACTACGAGCAGTACTTC. It yields the protein CASSGRLGNNYEQYF.

The rearrangement joins TRBV6-1 to TRBJ2-3; TRBD1 matches at 7 bases. The V gene end was trimmed by 2 bases and the J gene end by 6 bases; junction bases not matched to a gene: 8. From germline, CDR1 is MNHNS and CDR2 SASEGT. The CDR3 runs 15 residues. The CDR3 nucleotides read TGTGCCAGCAGTGAAAGGGGCTTACAGGGGGATACGCAGTATTTT. The encoded protein is CASSERGLQGDTQYF.

The chain's CDR3 is CASSQGFGANVLTF. DNA of the CDR3: TGTGCCAGCAGCCAAGGGTTTGGGGCCAACGTCCTGACTTTC. V gene TRBV14 combines with J gene TRBJ2-6, with D unresolved. The germline V gene encodes CDR1 SGHDN and CDR2 FVKESK. V lost 1 base, J lost 3 bases, and 4 bases lay in between. The CDR3 has 14 amino acids.

This chain joins TRBV7-9 and TRBJ2-7; 9 bases align to TRBD1. The CDR3 is 15 amino acids. Germline CDR1 and CDR2: SEHNR and FQNEAQ (reference sequence). V was clipped by 4 bases and J by 0 bases; unmatched bases: 4. CDR3 bases: TGTGCCAGCAGCTATCCGGGACAGGGCTCCTACGAGCAGTACTTC. This codes for CASSYPGQGSYEQYF. Full variable domain (rest looked up from reference TRBV7-9 and TRBJ2-7): DTGVSQNPRHKITKRGQNVTFRCDPISEHNRLYWYRQTLGQGPEFLTYFQNEAQLEKSRLLSDRFSAERPKGSFSTLEIQRTEQGDSAMYLCASSYPGQGSYEQYFGPGTRLTVT.

The V call is TRBV11-1, the J call TRBJ2-1, with 9 bases matching TRBD1. Germline V gene data show CDR1 as SGHAT and CDR2 as FQDESV (reference sequence). V was pared by 4 bases and J by 3 bases, with 7 bases of the junction left unmatched. The CDR3 is made up of 16 amino acids. The CDR3 is CASSSPGTGSYNEQFF. In DNA form, the CDR3 reads TGTGCCAGCAGCTCACCCGGGACAGGGAGCTACAATGAGCAGTTCTTC.

This clone has just a few counts. This chain joins TRBV19 and TRBJ2-1; 8 nucleotides line up with TRBD2. The CDR3 has 13 amino acids. Germline V CDR1 and CDR2: LNHDA, SQIVND (reference sequence). The junction had 5 bases not matched to a gene; V was cut back by 5 bases and J by 8 bases. CDR3 DNA sequence: TGTGCCAGTAGTTTCGGACTAGCCGATGAGCAGTTCTTC. Its protein is CASSFGLADEQFF.

The chain couples TRBV7-9 to TRBJ1-6, with TRBD1 identical over 8 bases. The CDR3 contains 17 residues. The V segment lost 3 bases and the J segment 7 bases; nucleotides outside the gene matches: 11. Per germline, CDR1 SEHNR and CDR2 FQNEAQ (reference sequence). The CDR3 coding sequence is TGTGCCAGCAGCTTCCTAGAGACAGGGGATTGGAATTCACCCCTCCACTTT. Amino acids: CASSFLETGDWNSPLHF. Full variable domain (rest looked up from reference TRBV7-9 and TRBJ1-6): DTGVSQNPRHKITKRGQNVTFRCDPISEHNRLYWYRQTLGQGPEFLTYFQNEAQLEKSRLLSDRFSAERPKGSFSTLEIQRTEQGDSAMYLCASSFLETGDWNSPLHFGNGTRLTVT.

The J gene is TRBJ1-1, the V gene TRBV7-8; tentatively, D is TRBD1 (5 bases). Trimming took off 4 bases at V and 5 bases at J, with 11 bases between the two ends. Germline CDR1 SGHVS, CDR2 FQNEAQ. This CDR3 is built from 13 residues. CDR3 in amino acids: CASSWAGGTEAFF. In DNA, the CDR3 is TGTGCCAGCAGCTGGGCTGGGGGGACTGAAGCTTTCTTT.

V and J are TRBV28 and TRBJ2-5, with a tentative D call TRBD1 (5 bases). V was clipped by 5 bases and J by 2 bases, with 12 bases between them. The length of the CDR3 is 14 residues. Germline V gene data show CDR1 as MDHEN and CDR2 as SYDVKM. CDR3 in amino acids: CASSQGTDQETQYF. DNA of the CDR3: TGTGCCAGCAGTCAGGGAACTGATCAAGAGACCCAGTACTTC.

The sample holds a few counts of this clone. This rearrangement joins TRBV7-9 to TRBJ1-1, with a weak D call TRBD1 (5 bases). CDR1 is SEHNR, CDR2 FQNEAQ, per germline (reference sequence). The CDR3 is 12 amino acids. The V end lost 3 bases, the J end lost 8 bases, and 10 bases lay between the germline ends. The CDR3 nucleotides read TGTGCCAGCAGCTTGGGGCAGCTCGAAGCTTTCTTT. It encodes CASSLGQLEAFF.

This sequence joins TRBV5-1 and TRBJ2-3, with TRBD1 matching over 8 bases. This CDR3 region has 15 residues. V trimming: 4 bases; J trimming: 0 bases; junction bases outside the gene matches: 4. From germline, CDR1 is SGHRS and CDR2 YFSETQ. CDR3 region: CASSADRASTDTQYF. DNA of the CDR3: TGCGCCAGCAGCGCGGACAGGGCGAGCACAGATACGCAGTATTTT.

The chain has TRBV4-1 and TRBJ2-3; D uncertain. The CDR3 has 15 amino acids. The germline CDR1 and CDR2 sequences are MGHRA and YSYEKL. Between the trimmed V and J ends, which lost 1 base and 2 bases, there was a span of 10 bases. The CDR3: CASSQGGRTTDTQYF. For the CDR3, the DNA is TGCGCCAGCAGCCAAGGTGGCAGAACCACAGATACGCAGTATTTT.

A remark on this clone: One end of the junction fails to match germline, which may point to a read error. V and J are TRBV10-1 and TRBJ2-2, with D perhaps being TRBD1 or TRBD2 (5 bases each). Germline values: CDR1 WNHNN, CDR2 SYGVQD (reference sequence). The CDR3 runs to 13 residues. The DNA for the CDR3 is TGTGCCCCTGGGGACGGAGGCACCGGGGAGCTGTTTTTT. Encoded protein: CAPGDGGTGELFF.

Only one count was recorded for this clone. V usage is TRBV4-2 and J usage is TRBJ2-5; TRBD2 aligns across 8 bases. Germline CDR1 and CDR2: LGHNA and YNFKEQ. Losses at the gene ends were 1 base for V and 2 bases for J; bases not matched to a gene: 0. There are 14 residues in the CDR3. The CDR3 is CASSQAGGQETQYF. The CDR3 region has the DNA TGTGCCAGCAGCCAAGCGGGGGGGCAAGAGACCCAGTACTTC.

The CDR3 is CASSSSSSYYEQYF. The CDR3 DNA follows: TGTGCCAGCAGCTCTTCGTCTAGCTACTACGAGCAGTACTTC. The chain combines TRBV7-9 with TRBJ2-7; D may be TRBD2 (5 bases). The germline CDR1 and CDR2 sequences are SEHNR and FQNEAQ (reference sequence). V was pared by 4 bases and J by 3 bases, with 13 bases between. The CDR3 has 14 amino acids. Full variable domain (missing parts from reference TRBV7-9 and TRBJ2-7): DTGVSQNPRHKITKRGQNVTFRCDPISEHNRLYWYRQTLGQGPEFLTYFQNEAQLEKSRLLSDRFSAERPKGSFSTLEIQRTEQGDSAMYLCASSSSSSYYEQYFGPGTRLTVT.

This rearrangement joins TRBV2 to TRBJ1-5; no reliable D call. Deletions cut 0 bases from V and 0 bases from J, with 6 bases between. Looked up from germline, CDR1 is SNHLY and CDR2 is FYNNEI. This CDR3 contains 15 residues. This chain's CDR3 is CASSEALYSNQPQHF. Written as DNA, the CDR3 is TGTGCCAGCAGTGAAGCGCTTTATAGCAATCAGCCCCAGCATTTT. The entire variable domain, with the rest obtained from reference TRBV2 and TRBJ1-5, is as follows: EPEVTQTPSHQVTQMGQEVILRCVPISNHLYFYWYRQILGQKVEFLVSFYNNEISEKSEIFDDQFSVERPDGSNFTLKIRSTKLEDSAMYFCASSEALYSNQPQHFGDGTRLSIL.

The DNA of the CDR3 is TGTGCCAGCAGCGTACTAGCGGGGGGACCAGGTGAGCAGTACTTC. Translating gives CASSVLAGGPGEQYF. The J gene is TRBJ2-7, the V gene TRBV11-2; the match to TRBD2 covers 12 bases. Germline CDR1 SGHAT, CDR2 FQNNGV. This CDR3 region has 15 residues. Unmatched junction bases numbered 9, after V lost 5 bases and J lost 7 bases. Looking up the rest from reference TRBV11-2 and TRBJ2-7 gives the full variable domain: EAGVAQSPRYKIIEKRQSVAFWCNPISGHATLYWYQQILGQGPKLLIQFQNNGVVDDSQLPKDRFSAERLKGVDSTLKIQPAKLEDSAVYLCASSVLAGGPGEQYFGPGTRLTVT.

This clone was seen a handful of times. This chain joins TRBV2 and TRBJ2-2; 8 positions agree with TRBD2. Germline-derived CDR1 and CDR2 are SNHLY and FYNNEI. Trimming cost V 5 bases and J 2 bases; bases outside gene matches: 19. The length of the CDR3 is 20 residues. This chain's CDR3 is CASSQRGAGGATINTGELFF. In nucleotides, the CDR3 is TGTGCCAGCAGTCAGAGGGGGGCGGGGGGCGCAACCATCAACACCGGGGAGCTGTTTTTT.

In its sample, this clone was seen once. The chain is built from TRBV10-3 and TRBJ2-4; 7 positions match TRBD1. The CDR3 totals 15 residues. V lost 10 bases, J lost 1 base, and 10 bases stayed unmatched. Germline loops: CDR1 ENHRY, CDR2 SYGVKD. Here the CDR3 reads CATGTGASAKNIQYF. The CDR3, as DNA: TGTGCCACCGGAACAGGGGCGAGCGCCAAAAACATTCAGTACTTC.

V is TRBV30 and J is TRBJ1-5; a possible D gene is TRBD1 (6 bases). The CDR3 has 12 amino acids. Trimming left V 8 bases short and J 4 bases short, with 12 bases between. The germline V gene encodes CDR1 GTSNPN and CDR2 SVGIG (reference sequence). The CDR3 DNA follows: TGTGCCGCAGCGCAGGGGAATCAGCCCCAGCATTTT. Residues: CAAAQGNQPQHF.

V and J are TRBV7-6 and TRBJ2-7; D is unclear. CDR1 is SGHVS and CDR2 is FNYEAQ in the germline V gene. The V end was cut by 1 base, the J end by 4 bases, with 8 bases between. The CDR3 consists of 13 residues. The CDR3 DNA reads TGTGCCAGCAGCTTAGAGCAAAGTTACGAGCAGTACTTC. This codes for CASSLEQSYEQYF.

The rearrangement joins TRBV5-4 to TRBJ2-5, with D perhaps TRBD1 (6 bases). CDR3 length: 12 amino acids. Trimming cost V 1 base and J 10 bases, with 11 bases left between them. Germline-derived CDR1 and CDR2 are SGHNT and YYREEE (reference sequence). Written as DNA, the CDR3 is TGTGCCAGCAGCTTGACAGGGTCTGACCAGTACTTC. Translating it yields CASSLTGSDQYF.

The rearrangement uses TRBV27 and TRBJ2-7; maybe TRBD2 (6 bases). Germline values: CDR1 MNHEY, CDR2 SMNVEV (reference sequence). V gave up 3 bases and J gave up 4 bases, with 10 bases separating them. The CDR3 is 13 amino acids. The CDR3 DNA sequence: TGTGCCAGCAGTTTTGGGAGGAGGTACGAGCAGTACTTC. Translating it yields CASSFGRRYEQYF.